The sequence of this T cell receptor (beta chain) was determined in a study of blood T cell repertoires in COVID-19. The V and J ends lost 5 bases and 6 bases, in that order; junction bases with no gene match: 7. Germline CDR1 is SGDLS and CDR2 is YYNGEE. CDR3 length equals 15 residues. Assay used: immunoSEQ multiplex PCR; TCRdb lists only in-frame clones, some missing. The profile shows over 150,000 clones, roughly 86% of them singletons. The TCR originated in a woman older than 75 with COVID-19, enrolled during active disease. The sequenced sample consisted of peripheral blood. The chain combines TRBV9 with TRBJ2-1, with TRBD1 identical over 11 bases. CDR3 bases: TGTGCCAGCAGGCCCGCCGGGACAGGGGGCAATGAGCAGTTCTTC. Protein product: CASRPAGTGGNEQFF.